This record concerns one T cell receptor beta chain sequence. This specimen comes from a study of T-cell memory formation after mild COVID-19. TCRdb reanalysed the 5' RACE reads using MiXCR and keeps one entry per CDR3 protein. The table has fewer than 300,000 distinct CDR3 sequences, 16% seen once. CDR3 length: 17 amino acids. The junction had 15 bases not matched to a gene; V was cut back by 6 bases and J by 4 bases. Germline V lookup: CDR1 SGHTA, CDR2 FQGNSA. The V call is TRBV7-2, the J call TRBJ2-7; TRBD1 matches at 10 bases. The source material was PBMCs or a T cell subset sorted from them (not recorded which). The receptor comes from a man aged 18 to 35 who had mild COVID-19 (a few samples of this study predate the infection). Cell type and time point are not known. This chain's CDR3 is CASRERGPGQGNYEQYF. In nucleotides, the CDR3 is TGTGCCAGCAGGGAAAGGGGCCCGGGACAGGGGAATTACGAGCAGTACTTC.